This T cell receptor beta chain was found in a study of T cells after yellow fever vaccination. TCRdb passed the 5' RACE reads through MiXCR, listing each CDR3 protein once. Counted here are just under 600,000 distinct CDR3 sequences, approximately 13% occurring once; the ten biggest clones make up more than 12%. Germline CDR1 reads ENHRY; CDR2 reads SYGVKD. CDR3 size: 12 residues. Trimming took 4 bases from V and 6 from J, leaving 10 bases between them. The input for sequencing was PBMCs, taken on the day of the yellow fever booster vaccination. V usage is TRBV10-3 and J usage is TRBJ2-7, with no clear D. The clonotype was recovered from a man aged 25-45 years who received the YFV17D yellow fever vaccine. The CDR3 sequence: CAISGRNAEQYF. The CDR3 DNA reads as TGTGCCATCAGTGGTCGGAATGCCGAGCAGTACTTC.